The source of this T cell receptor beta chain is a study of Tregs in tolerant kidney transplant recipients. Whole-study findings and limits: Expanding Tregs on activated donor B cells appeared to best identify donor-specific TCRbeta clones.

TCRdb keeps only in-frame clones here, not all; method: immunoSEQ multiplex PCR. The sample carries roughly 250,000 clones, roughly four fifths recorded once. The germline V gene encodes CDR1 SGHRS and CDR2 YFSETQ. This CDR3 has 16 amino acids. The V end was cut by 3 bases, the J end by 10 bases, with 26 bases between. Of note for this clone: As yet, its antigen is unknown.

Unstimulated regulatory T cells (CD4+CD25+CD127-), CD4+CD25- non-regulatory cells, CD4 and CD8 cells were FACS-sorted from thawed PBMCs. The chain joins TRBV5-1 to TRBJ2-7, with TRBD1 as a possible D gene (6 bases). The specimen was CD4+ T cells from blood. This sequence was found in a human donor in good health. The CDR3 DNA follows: TGCGCCAGCAGCTCCGAGCCTCTAAACCGCCAGGGGAATCAGTACTTC. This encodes CASSSEPLNRQGNQYF. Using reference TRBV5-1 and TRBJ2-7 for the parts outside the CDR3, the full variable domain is KAGVTQTPRYLIKTRGQQVTLSCSPISGHRSVSWYQQTPGQGLQFLFEYFSETQRNKGNFPGRFSGRQFSNSRSEMNVSTLELGDSALYLCASSSEPLNRQGNQYFGPGTRLTVT.